The 13 T cell receptor beta chains given below trace back to one sample, sequenced in a study of STAT5B mutations in CD4+ large granular lymphocyte leukemia. Clones were read by immunoSEQ multiplex PCR, and TCRdb kept only the in-frame ones, dropping some. Altogether about 46,000 clones are present, about four fifths being singletons, with the ten largest covering roughly 0.35%. The specimen sequenced was CD4+ T cells from blood buffy coats. The receptors shown here come from a human donor in good health.

The chain links TRBV19 to TRBJ1-4, with D perhaps matching TRBD1 (5 bases). The CDR3 runs to 15 residues. Trimming took off 3 bases at V and 2 bases at J, with 10 bases between the two ends. The V gene's germline CDR1 is LNHDA and CDR2 SQIVND (reference sequence). The CDR3 sequence: CASSIDRVTNEKLFF. CDR3 in DNA: TGTGCCAGTAGTATCGACAGAGTGACTAATGAAAAACTGTTTTTT. Drawing the rest from reference TRBV19 and TRBJ1-4, the complete variable domain is DGGITQSPKYLFRKEGQNVTLSCEQNLNHDAMYWYRQDPGQGLRLIYYSQIVNDFQKGDIAEGYSVSREKKESFPLTVTSAQKNPTAFYLCASSIDRVTNEKLFFGSGTQLSVL.

This chain joins TRBV28 and TRBJ2-2; TRBD1 might be the D (7 bases). The germline V and J ends were trimmed by 10 bases and 2 bases, with 17 bases remaining between them. CDR1 and CDR2 from the germline V gene are MDHEN and SYDVKM. CDR3 length equals 15 residues. CDR3 loop: CATTGGQKNTGELFF. CDR3 DNA: TGTGCCACCACCGGGGGACAGAAAAACACCGGGGAGCTGTTTTTT.

This sequence joins TRBV4-1 and TRBJ2-3; 10 bases match TRBD2. J lost 8 bases, V lost 1 base, and 6 bases had no gene match. Germline V CDR1 and CDR2: MGHRA, YSYEKL. The CDR3 has 15 residues. CDR3 bases: TGCGCCAGCAGCCAAGGACTAGCGGGCGTCGGTACGCAGTATTTT. This gives the protein CASSQGLAGVGTQYF.

The chain combines TRBV5-1 with TRBJ1-1; D ambiguous. CDR1 SGHRS and CDR2 YFSETQ come from the germline V gene. There are 12 residues in the CDR3. The V end lost 4 bases, the J end lost 7 bases, and 11 bases lay between the germline ends. The DNA for the CDR3 is TGCGCCAGCAGCCTAGACCGAGATGAAGCTTTCTTT. Residues: CASSLDRDEAFF. Variable domain in full (rest from reference TRBV5-1 and TRBJ1-1): KAGVTQTPRYLIKTRGQQVTLSCSPISGHRSVSWYQQTPGQGLQFLFEYFSETQRNKGNFPGRFSGRQFSNSRSEMNVSTLELGDSALYLCASSLDRDEAFFGQGTRLTVV.

This clone was observed a few times. The V call is TRBV2, the J call TRBJ1-2, with TRBD1 as a possible D gene (5 bases). The CDR3 is 12 amino acids. Germline V gene sequence: CDR1 SNHLY, CDR2 FYNNEI. V was trimmed by 4 bases and J by 8 bases, leaving 11 bases between them. This chain's CDR3 is CASSVADTGYTF. CDR3 bases: TGTGCCAGCAGTGTTGCGGACACCGGCTACACCTTC.

This sequence joins TRBV7-2 and TRBJ1-4; D gene uncertain. The germline CDR1 and CDR2 sequences are SGHTA and FQGNSA. Trimming stripped 2 bases from V and 1 base from J, with 8 bases between. The CDR3 spans 15 residues. CDR3 protein: CASSLRSGTNEKLFF. In nucleotides, the CDR3 is TGTGCCAGCAGCTTACGTAGCGGAACTAATGAAAAACTGTTTTTT.

The rearrangement joins TRBV5-1 to TRBJ2-7; 8 bases are shared with TRBD1. Per germline, CDR1 SGHRS and CDR2 YFSETQ. CDR3 length: 15 amino acids. The V and J ends lost 4 bases and 3 bases, in that order; junction bases with no gene match: 9. CDR3 amino acids: CASSLEGQVGYEQYF. DNA of the CDR3: TGCGCCAGCAGCCTGGAGGGACAGGTGGGCTACGAGCAGTACTTC.

V gene TRBV5-8 combines with J gene TRBJ2-5; D might be TRBD1 (6 bases). V was clipped by 7 bases and J by 2 bases, with 12 bases between them. The CDR3 is made up of 13 amino acids. Germline lookup yields CDR1 SGHTS and CDR2 YDEGEE. The CDR3 reads CASFRDTQETQYF. CDR3 DNA sequence: TGTGCCAGCTTTCGGGACACACAAGAGACCCAGTACTTC.

The genes are TRBV18 and TRBJ1-5; 8 bases are shared with TRBD1. The CDR3 has 14 residues. Losses at the gene ends were 5 bases for V and 1 base for J; bases not matched to a gene: 1. CDR1 and CDR2 (germline): KGHSH, LQKENI. The CDR3 DNA sequence: TGTGCCAGCTCAGGGGACAGGAGCAATCAGCCCCAGCATTTT. It yields the protein CASSGDRSNQPQHF.

The genes are TRBV7-8 and TRBJ2-7; D may be TRBD1 or TRBD2 (6 bases each). V was trimmed by 5 bases and J by 3 bases, leaving 14 bases between them. Germline V gives CDR1 SGHVS, CDR2 FQNEAQ. This CDR3 has 14 residues. In DNA, the CDR3 is TGTGCCAGCAGCAGGCAGGAGGGACACTACGAGCAGTACTTC. Protein sequence: CASSRQEGHYEQYF. The variable domain in full, completed from reference TRBV7-8 and TRBJ2-7, reads GAGVSQSPRYKVAKRGQDVALRCDPISGHVSLFWYQQALGQGPEFLTYFQNEAQLDKSGLPSDRFFAERPEGSVSTLKIQRTQQEDSAVYLCASSRQEGHYEQYFGPGTRLTVT.

The rearrangement links TRBV7-9 to TRBJ2-4; D is unclear. The V gene's germline CDR1 is SEHNR and CDR2 FQNEAQ (reference sequence). V was cut by 0 bases and J by 8 bases, with 5 bases left in between. This CDR3 contains 12 residues. The CDR3 region has the DNA TGTGCCAGCAGCTTAGCTGGGTACATTCAGTACTTC. Protein: CASSLAGYIQYF.

This clone occurred a few times. The J gene is TRBJ1-1, the V gene TRBV6-5; D is perhaps TRBD1 (5 bases). Germline values: CDR1 MNHEY, CDR2 SVGAGI. V lost 2 bases to trimming and J lost 2 bases, with 9 bases between them. The CDR3 loop spans 14 amino acids. CDR3 residues: CASSYGGANTEAFF. CDR3 nucleotides: TGTGCCAGCAGTTACGGGGGTGCAAACACTGAAGCTTTCTTT.

J is TRBJ1-1 and V is TRBV2; D perhaps matches TRBD1 (6 bases). The CDR3 is 14 amino acids. Trimming removed 1 base from V and 7 bases from J, with 13 bases in between. CDR1 and CDR2 from the germline V gene are SNHLY and FYNNEI. CDR3: CASSEGQGTGEAFF. The CDR3 DNA sequence: TGTGCCAGCAGTGAAGGGCAGGGGACGGGTGAAGCTTTCTTT.